This T cell receptor (beta chain) was recovered during a study of T cells after yellow fever vaccination. Study-level points and caveats: Boosting was followed by the reappearance of most primary-vaccination clones (roughly 95% CD4, more than 70% CD8).

TCRdb analysed the 5' RACE reads with MiXCR anew, one entry per CDR3 protein. The table shows about 580,000 distinct CDR3 sequences, with roughly 17% occurring only once. Note on this clonotype: Its antigen is unidentified.

Germline V lookup: CDR1 MNHEY, CDR2 SVGEGT. The CDR3 extends over 14 amino acids. V lost 8 bases, J lost 5 bases, and 18 bases lay in between. The source of this sequence is a man younger than 35 who received the YFV17D yellow fever vaccine. This sequence joins TRBV6-2 or TRBV6-3 and TRBJ1-1; TRBD1 might be the D (6 bases). The sample here was PBMCs, taken 4 to 5 days after the first yellow fever vaccination. The CDR3 nucleotides read TGTGCCAGCGAACCTGTTTGGGGGCAAACTGAAGCTTTCTTT. Translating it yields CASEPVWGQTEAFF.